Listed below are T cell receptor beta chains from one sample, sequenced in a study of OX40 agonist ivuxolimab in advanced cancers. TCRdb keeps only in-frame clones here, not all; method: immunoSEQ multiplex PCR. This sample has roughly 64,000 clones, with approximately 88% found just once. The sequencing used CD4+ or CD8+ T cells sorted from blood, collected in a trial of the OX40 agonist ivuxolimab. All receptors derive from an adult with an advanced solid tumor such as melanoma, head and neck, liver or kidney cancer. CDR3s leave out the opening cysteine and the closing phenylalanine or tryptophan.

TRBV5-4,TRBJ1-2,ASSFRAGGGGYT
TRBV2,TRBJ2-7,ASKEREASYEQY
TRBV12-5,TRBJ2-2,ASGAGTGDTGELF
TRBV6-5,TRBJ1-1,ATGQTEAF
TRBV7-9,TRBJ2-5,ASSPDQETQY
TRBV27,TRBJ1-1,ASSLSPRGSPEAF
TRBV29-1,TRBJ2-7,SVEDSPGGISYEQY
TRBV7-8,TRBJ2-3,ASRPLADIPQKDTQY
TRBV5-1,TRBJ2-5,ASSFGTSGAPETQY
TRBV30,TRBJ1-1,AWSVRGFGTEAF
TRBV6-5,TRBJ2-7,ASSPSALNAYEQY
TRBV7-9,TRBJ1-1,ASSRTDSLNTEAF
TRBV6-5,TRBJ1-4,ASSRDRNEKLF
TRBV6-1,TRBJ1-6,ASSEGTAPNSPLH
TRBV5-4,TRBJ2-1,ASSGQERAYNEQF
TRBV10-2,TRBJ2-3,ASSEWTGGIDTQY
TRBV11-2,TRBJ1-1,ASSLDSPTGTRTEAF
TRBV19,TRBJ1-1,ASSSFTEAF
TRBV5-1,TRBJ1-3,ASSFDGNTIY
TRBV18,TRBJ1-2,ASSKTGGDYGYT
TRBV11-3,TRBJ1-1,ASSSAGGPDTEAF
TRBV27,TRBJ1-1,ASSTLTGGADTEAF
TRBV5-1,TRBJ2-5,ASGRGGLETQY
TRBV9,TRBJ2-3,ASSVGGISTDTQY
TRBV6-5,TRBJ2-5,ASKQGYRETQY
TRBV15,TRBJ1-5,ATSRELAGGVDNQPQH
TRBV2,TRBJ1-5,ASSEGWFGNQPQH
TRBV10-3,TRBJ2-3,AISNFASGGDTQY
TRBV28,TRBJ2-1,ASSLGLVYNEQF
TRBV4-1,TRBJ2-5,ASSPTAFGETQY
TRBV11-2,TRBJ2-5,ASSLGTGGLLETQY
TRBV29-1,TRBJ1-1,SVEPFRSPQNTEAF
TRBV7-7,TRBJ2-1,ASSLSTVANEQF
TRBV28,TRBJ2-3,ASSPFSVRRTDTQY
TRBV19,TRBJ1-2,ASSEWTGDGYT
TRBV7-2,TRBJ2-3,ASSPRGATTDTQY
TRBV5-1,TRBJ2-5,ASSLDEGRETQY
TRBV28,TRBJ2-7,ASNYRQGDSYEQY
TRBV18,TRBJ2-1,ASSLRLAGGLSEQF
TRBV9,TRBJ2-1,ASSGSGTGGYNEQF
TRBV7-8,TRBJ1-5,ASSRGDQSNQPQH
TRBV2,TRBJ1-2,ARQGSYGYT
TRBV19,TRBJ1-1,ASKHRTSSSIGTEAF
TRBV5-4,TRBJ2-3,ASSADSLYTQY
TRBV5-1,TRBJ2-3,ASSLTPLDTDTQY
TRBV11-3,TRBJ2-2,ASSLETAGELF
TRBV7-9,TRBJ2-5,ASSLGGRAETQY
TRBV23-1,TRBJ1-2,ASSHGGNTTNYGYT
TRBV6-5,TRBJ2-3,ASRHPSGGTDTQY
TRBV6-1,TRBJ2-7,ASSETGVSYEQY